This TCR beta chain was documented in a study of shared clonotypes between healthy human individuals. Study-wide context: Plates per donor: three CD4 naive, three CD4 memory, two CD8 naive, one CD8 memory.

A remark on this clone: Other DNA sequences of this sample code for an identical CDR3.

This CDR3 is 13 amino acids long. Germline CDR1 is SGHRS and CDR2 is YFSETQ. The V end lost 2 bases, the J end lost 4 bases, and 8 bases lay between the germline ends. As defined, naive CD8 cells were CD45RO-negative and positively selected for CCR7, with terminally differentiated effector memory CD45RA+ cells excluded. Nashville, Tennessee was home to all donors, who were Caucasian adults. The assay was immunoSEQ multiplex PCR, and TCRdb's table has in-frame clones only and misses some. The data contain about 2,200,000 clones, more than 85% of them singletons. The gene calls are TRBV5-1 and TRBJ2-3, with a weak D call TRBD1 (6 bases). The source material was naive CD8+ T cells from PBMCs. This receptor was identified in a man between 18 and 29 years old in good health. Some clones in this sample may be carry-over from other donors' samples. Here the CDR3 reads CASSFGGADTQYF. The CDR3 nucleotides are TGCGCCAGCAGCTTTGGGGGCGCAGATACGCAGTATTTT.